These 30 T cell receptor beta chains came from one sample sequenced in a study of T-cell reconstitution after alpha-beta-depleted transplantation in children. Library preparation (for TCRbeta) was performed with unique molecular identifiers. TCRdb passed the PCR reads through MiXCR, listing each CDR3 protein once. This sample has around 250,000 distinct CDR3 sequences, with about a quarter found just once. The sample here was PBMCs, taken before TCRalphabeta/CD19-depleted stem cell transplant. These receptors came from a girl aged 2 to 9 with Fanconi anemia, due to receive a stem cell transplant.

The V call is TRBV6-4, the J call TRBJ2-7; 9 nucleotides align to TRBD1. The length of the CDR3 is 15 residues. J lost 3 bases, V lost 4 bases, and 7 bases had no gene match. Per the germline V gene, CDR1 is MRHNA and CDR2 is SNTAGT. CDR3 nucleotide sequence: TGTGCCAGCAGTGCCGGGACAGGGATCGGCTACGAGCAGTACTTC. Protein sequence: CASSAGTGIGYEQYF.

This clonotype was seen at least ten times. V usage is TRBV20-1 and J usage is TRBJ1-5; D might be TRBD1 (5 bases). The V and J ends lost 2 bases and 7 bases respectively, with 15 bases between them. The CDR3 extends over 14 amino acids. Germline CDR1 is DFQATT and CDR2 is SNEGSKA (reference sequence). The CDR3 region is CSARPSGVGQPQHF. CDR3 bases: TGCAGTGCTAGACCTTCGGGGGTGGGACAGCCCCAGCATTTT.

This clonotype was counted ten times or more. The V call is TRBV5-1, the J call TRBJ2-1; D may be TRBD1 or TRBD2 (6 bases each). The CDR3 is 15 amino acids. Trimming removed 4 bases at V and 7 bases at J, with 18 bases between. Looked up from germline, CDR1 is SGHRS and CDR2 is YFSETQ. In DNA, the CDR3 is TGCGCCAGCAGCCCTGATAGAGGAGGGGGAAATGAGCAGTTCTTC. Amino acids: CASSPDRGGGNEQFF.

This clonotype was counted ten times or more. The gene calls are TRBV13 and TRBJ1-2; 9 positions match TRBD1. CDR3 length: 14 residues. The trim removed 8 bases at V and 6 bases at J, leaving 10 bases unmatched. Germline V gene lookup returns CDR1 PRHDT and CDR2 FYEKMQ (reference sequence). The CDR3 loop reads CASCPGTGLNGYTF. The CDR3 DNA reads as TGTGCCAGCTGTCCCGGGACAGGGCTGAATGGCTACACCTTC.

This clonotype was observed many times. V usage is TRBV28 and J usage is TRBJ1-1, with a possible D match to TRBD1 (5 bases). V lost 6 bases, J lost 3 bases, and 17 bases lay in between. Germline values: CDR1 MDHEN, CDR2 SYDVKM. This CDR3 has 15 residues. The CDR3 loop is CASSWDLPKDTEAFF. In DNA, the CDR3 is TGTGCCAGCAGCTGGGACCTCCCGAAGGACACTGAAGCTTTCTTT.

The chain uses TRBV29-1 and TRBJ1-1; unclear D gene. CDR3 size: 11 residues. V lost 5 bases and J 13 bases, leaving 17 bases between the germline ends. CDR1 SQVTM and CDR2 ANQGSEA come from the germline V gene. In nucleotides, the CDR3 is TGCAGCGTTCCTGGACGGCCAGGTGATTTCTTT. Protein product: CSVPGRPGDFF.

The chain combines TRBV20-1 with TRBJ2-1, with 10 bases matching TRBD1. The CDR3 is made up of 13 amino acids. The V gene's germline CDR1 is DFQATT and CDR2 SNEGSKA (reference sequence). V was clipped by 6 bases and J by 8 bases; unmatched bases: 7. CDR3 amino acids: CSATGQGYDEQFF. The CDR3 DNA sequence: TGCAGTGCAACGGGACAGGGGTACGATGAGCAGTTCTTC.

Many counts were recorded for this clonotype. The genes are TRBV7-3 and TRBJ2-3; tentatively, D is TRBD2 (6 bases). The CDR3 loop spans 16 amino acids. Trimming pared 2 bases from V and 2 bases from J, leaving 14 bases between. Germline values: CDR1 SGHTA, CDR2 FQGTGA. The DNA for the CDR3 is TGTGCCAGCAGCTTATGGCGGGATAGCCCCACAGATACGCAGTATTTT. Translated, it gives CASSLWRDSPTDTQYF.

Only a few counts were recorded for this clonotype. The chain links TRBV28 to TRBJ2-3, with 11 bases lining up with TRBD2. This CDR3 is built from 17 residues. V dropped 2 bases and J dropped 3; count of bases not matched to a gene: 7. CDR1 and CDR2 from the germline V gene are MDHEN and SYDVKM. The CDR3 DNA sequence: TGTGCCAGCAGTTTAAGTCTAGCGGGGGGAGGAACAGATACGCAGTATTTT. It yields the protein CASSLSLAGGGTDTQYF.

This clonotype showed up many times. V gene TRBV6-1 combines with J gene TRBJ2-3, with D tentatively TRBD2 (5 bases). The CDR3 is 14 residues long. CDR1 is MNHNS and CDR2 is SASEGT in the germline V gene. V was shortened by 7 bases and J by 6 bases, with 17 bases between the two germline ends. CDR3 protein: CASTDGNRMDTQYF. Here the CDR3 DNA reads TGTGCCAGCACCGACGGGAACCGGATGGATACGCAGTATTTT.

This chain links TRBV11-2 with TRBJ2-2, with 7 nucleotides matching TRBD2. CDR1 is SGHAT, CDR2 FQNNGV, per germline. The CDR3 has 15 amino acids. Germline trimming cut 2 bases from V and 5 bases from J; bases unmatched to any gene: 5. The CDR3 bases are TGTGCCAGCAGCTTATTTCGAGCGGGAACCGGGGAGCTGTTTTTT. This sequence encodes CASSLFRAGTGELFF.

This clonotype was observed at least ten times. The chain joins TRBV30 to TRBJ2-5, with 11 bases identical to TRBD1. Germline-derived CDR1 and CDR2 are GTSNPN and SVGIG (reference sequence). V trimming: 4 bases; J trimming: 12 bases; junction bases outside the gene matches: 16. The CDR3 runs 15 residues. The CDR3 loop is CAWTLTGTGGAQEYF. The CDR3 DNA sequence: TGTGCCTGGACGCTAACCGGGACAGGGGGAGCACAAGAGTACTTC.

This chain joins TRBV4-2 and TRBJ2-1, with 11 bases aligning to TRBD2. V dropped 0 bases and J dropped 4; count of bases not matched to a gene: 11. Germline V gene lookup returns CDR1 LGHNA and CDR2 YNFKEQ. This CDR3 spans 19 amino acids. The CDR3: CASSQDLASGGYFYNEQFF. In DNA, the CDR3 is TGTGCCAGCAGCCAAGATTTGGCTAGCGGGGGGTACTTTTACAATGAGCAGTTCTTC.

This clonotype was seen ten or more times. V usage is TRBV20-1 and J usage is TRBJ2-7; 10 positions match TRBD2. This CDR3 has 13 amino acids. Germline trimming cut 5 bases from V and 4 bases from J; bases unmatched to any gene: 5. Germline loops: CDR1 DFQATT, CDR2 SNEGSKA (reference sequence). CDR3 nucleotide sequence: TGCAGTGCTGCGGGACTAGCGTCTTACGAGCAGTACTTC. This codes for CSAAGLASYEQYF.

This clonotype was recorded at least ten times. This chain joins TRBV6-4 and TRBJ2-5, with a tentative D call TRBD1 (6 bases). V was trimmed by 6 bases and J by 7 bases, leaving 15 bases between them. CDR3 size: 13 residues. Germline V gene data show CDR1 as MRHNA and CDR2 as SNTAGT. CDR3 sequence reads: CASSAVGGLTQYF. The CDR3, as DNA: TGTGCCAGCAGCGCAGTAGGGGGTTTGACCCAGTACTTC.

The CDR3 sequence is CATPTVQETQYF. The CDR3, as DNA: TGCGCCACCCCGACAGTCCAAGAGACCCAGTACTTC. This chain links TRBV23-1 with TRBJ2-5; tentatively, D is TRBD1 (5 bases). TRBV23-1 is placed among ORFs of uncertain function. The CDR3 length is 12 residues. V was trimmed by 10 bases and J by 1 base, leaving 10 bases between them.

The CDR3 loop is CSGGPPYEQYF. CDR3 sequence (DNA): TGCAGTGGAGGGCCTCCCTACGAGCAGTACTTC. The genes are TRBV20-1 and TRBJ2-7, with TRBD2 as a possible D gene (5 bases). The CDR3 is 11 amino acids. CDR1 DFQATT and CDR2 SNEGSKA come from the germline V gene (reference sequence). V shed 7 bases and J shed 2 bases, with 9 bases lying between them.

This clonotype has ten or more counts. The chain carries TRBV5-1 and TRBJ2-3; the D gene is possibly TRBD2 (6 bases). V was clipped by 4 bases and J by 1 base, with 7 bases between them. Germline V lookup: CDR1 SGHRS, CDR2 YFSETQ. The CDR3 length is 13 residues. CDR3: CASSGGGTDTQYF. CDR3 coding DNA: TGCGCCAGCAGCGGAGGGGGCACAGATACGCAGTATTTT. Full variable domain (missing parts from reference TRBV5-1 and TRBJ2-3): KAGVTQTPRYLIKTRGQQVTLSCSPISGHRSVSWYQQTPGQGLQFLFEYFSETQRNKGNFPGRFSGRQFSNSRSEMNVSTLELGDSALYLCASSGGGTDTQYFGPGTRLTVL.

Many counts were recorded for this clonotype. J is TRBJ2-7 and V is TRBV20-1; no definite D call. Germline V gene sequence: CDR1 DFQATT, CDR2 SNEGSKA (reference sequence). The length of the CDR3 is 11 residues. V was pared by 6 bases and J by 1 base, with 7 bases between. The chain's CDR3 is CSALRSYEQYF. The CDR3, as DNA: TGCAGTGCCCTACGGTCCTACGAGCAGTACTTC.

This clonotype was detected many times. The CDR3 DNA sequence: TGTGCCAGCAGCCAAGTGGGACAGGGGAATGAAAAACTGTTTTTT. It encodes CASSQVGQGNEKLFF. The chain employs TRBV4-2 and TRBJ1-4; 10 bases line up with TRBD1. The CDR3 covers 15 residues. Germline CDR1 reads LGHNA; CDR2 reads YNFKEQ. The junction had 1 base not matched to a gene; V was cut back by 1 base and J by 5 bases.

The V gene is TRBV12-3 or TRBV12-4, the J gene TRBJ2-7; 11 bases agree with TRBD2. V shed 6 bases and J 1 base; nucleotides not matched to a gene: 5. The CDR3 extends over 15 amino acids. Here the CDR3 DNA reads TGTGCCAGCAGAGTAGGGACTAGCGGTTCCTACGAGCAGTACTTC. It translates to CASRVGTSGSYEQYF.

The sample holds many counts of this clonotype. V is TRBV29-1 and J is TRBJ2-3; D is ambiguous. Germline CDR1 and CDR2: SQVTM and ANQGSEA. The V end was cut by 4 bases, the J end by 5 bases, with 4 bases between. The CDR3 loop spans 10 amino acids. In DNA, the CDR3 is TGCAGCGTTGGTTTAGATACGCAGTATTTT. This codes for CSVGLDTQYF.

This clonotype was seen many times. This chain connects TRBV5-1 to TRBJ2-7; 7 nucleotides line up with TRBD2. J was trimmed by 3 bases and V by 9 bases; bases with no gene match: 18. The CDR3 contains 16 residues. Per germline, CDR1 SGHRS and CDR2 YFSETQ. The CDR3 DNA is TGCGCCATCACACACCGGGGAGGGAATCGCAACTACGAGCAGTACTTC. Protein sequence: CAITHRGGNRNYEQYF.

This clonotype has only a few counts. The chain couples TRBV6-1 to TRBJ2-3; 16 nucleotides align to TRBD2. Germline V gene data show CDR1 as MNHNS and CDR2 as SASEGT. Trimming removed 8 bases from V and 8 bases from J; junction bases left unmatched: 7. The CDR3 spans 15 residues. The CDR3 nucleotides read TGTGCCAGCCGGGGACTAGCGGGAGGGCCTGGTACGCAGTATTTT. It encodes CASRGLAGGPGTQYF.

This clonotype was observed at least ten times. The gene calls are TRBV12-3 or TRBV12-4 and TRBJ2-3; perhaps TRBD2 as D (6 bases). V dropped 7 bases and J dropped 4 bases, with 9 bases sitting between them. The CDR3 consists of 12 residues. In nucleotides, the CDR3 is TGTGCCAGCAAGGAGGGGTCAGATACGCAGTATTTT. Protein product: CASKEGSDTQYF.

There are a few counts of this clonotype. The chain joins TRBV20-1 to TRBJ2-7; D gene uncertain. Trimming left V 0 bases short and J 3 bases short, with 6 bases between. CDR3 length equals 12 residues. Germline V lookup: CDR1 DFQATT, CDR2 SNEGSKA (reference sequence). CDR3 loop: CSAREAGYEQYF. The CDR3 coding sequence is TGCAGTGCTAGAGAGGCCGGCTACGAGCAGTACTTC.

This clonotype has at least ten counts. The J gene is TRBJ2-7, the V gene TRBV6-1; 7 bases match TRBD1. The length of the CDR3 is 13 residues. CDR1 is MNHNS, CDR2 SASEGT, per germline. With V trimmed by 6 bases and J by 5 bases, 7 bases remained unmatched. The CDR3 loop reads CASRRQGSDEQYF. CDR3 in DNA: TGTGCCAGCAGGCGACAGGGTTCCGACGAGCAGTACTTC.

This clonotype came up many times. The rearrangement uses TRBV12-3 or TRBV12-4 and TRBJ2-3; the match to TRBD1 covers 7 bases. Unmatched junction bases numbered 6, after V lost 4 bases and J lost 2 bases. The CDR3 totals 15 residues. CDR3 amino acids: CASSSTGVDTDTQYF. The CDR3 coding sequence is TGTGCCAGCAGTTCTACAGGGGTCGACACAGATACGCAGTATTTT.

V gene TRBV27 combines with J gene TRBJ1-5; D may be TRBD1 (5 bases). V gave up 2 bases and J gave up 0 bases, with 17 bases separating them. Germline CDR1 reads MNHEY; CDR2 reads SMNVEV (reference sequence). The CDR3 is 18 residues long. The CDR3 is CASSLISQGRLSNQPQHF. The CDR3 DNA reads as TGTGCCAGCAGTTTAATAAGCCAGGGTCGACTTAGCAATCAGCCCCAGCATTTT.

There are a few counts of this clonotype. The gene calls are TRBV6-6 and TRBJ2-3; the D is unclear. V was trimmed by 2 bases and J by 4 bases, leaving 7 bases between them. CDR1 MNHNY and CDR2 SVGAGI come from the germline V gene (reference sequence). The CDR3 is 13 residues long. CDR3 region: CASSYQFPDTQYF. The CDR3 nucleotides read TGTGCCAGCAGTTACCAATTCCCAGATACGCAGTATTTT.